This is a list of T cell receptor beta chains from one sample in a study of siplizumab effects on memory and regulatory T cells. Libraries were prepared by immunoSEQ multiplex PCR; TCRdb keeps only in-frame clonotypes and omits some of them. The sample lists about 50,000 clones; about 90% were seen once. Sequencing was done on a sample of naive CD8+ T cells sorted from blood. The origin of the receptors is a human donor in good health. The CDR3 runs from the conserved cysteine through the conserved F or W. Fields, in order: clone size, D gene, CDR3 length, J gene, V gene, CDR3 DNA, CDR3 protein. D genes are given only for firm matches. The listing skips clone size in some rows; elsewhere it reads once, few, many or a size class.

abundance: NA
d_gene: TRBD2
len: 17
j_gene: TRBJ2-3
v_gene: TRBV18
CDR3nt: TGTGCCAGCTCACCATGGCCCCTAGCGGCAGGAAGTGATACGCAGTATTTT
CDR3aa: CASSPWPLAAGSDTQYF

abundance: NA
d_gene: TRBD1
len: 13
j_gene: TRBJ2-2
v_gene: TRBV5-6
CDR3nt: TGTGCCAGCGACAGGGGGCCGGGCGGGGAGCTGTTTTTT
CDR3aa: CASDRGPGGELFF

abundance: NA
d_gene: TRBD1
len: 16
j_gene: TRBJ2-1
v_gene: TRBV27
CDR3nt: TGTGCCAGTCGGGACAGCGGACTTAGCTCCTACAATGAGCAGTTCTTC
CDR3aa: CASRDSGLSSYNEQFF

abundance: NA
d_gene: NA
len: 13
j_gene: TRBJ1-1
v_gene: TRBV6-5
CDR3nt: TGTGCCAGCGGTCCGAATTCAGACACTGAAGCTTTCTTT
CDR3aa: CASGPNSDTEAFF

abundance: NA
d_gene: TRBD2
len: 17
j_gene: TRBJ2-3
v_gene: TRBV12-5
CDR3nt: TGTGCTAGTGGTTTTTTAGCGGGGGGCTCTAGCACAGATACGCAGTATTTT
CDR3aa: CASGFLAGGSSTDTQYF

abundance: NA
d_gene: TRBD1
len: 17
j_gene: TRBJ1-2
v_gene: TRBV7-9
CDR3nt: TGTGCCAGCAGTCACTCGCTCGGACAGGGGGGAGTTCATGGCTACACCTTC
CDR3aa: CASSHSLGQGGVHGYTF

abundance: NA
d_gene: NA
len: 14
j_gene: TRBJ2-7
v_gene: TRBV7-9
CDR3nt: TGTGCCAGCAGCTTAGCGGCAGGGCAGGAGGAGCAGTACTTC
CDR3aa: CASSLAAGQEEQYF

abundance: NA
d_gene: TRBD1
len: 17
j_gene: TRBJ1-3
v_gene: TRBV7-9
CDR3nt: TGTGCCAGCAGCAAAGCCGGGACAGAACTAGCGGGAAACACCATATATTTT
CDR3aa: CASSKAGTELAGNTIYF

abundance: NA
d_gene: NA
len: 15
j_gene: TRBJ1-4
v_gene: TRBV21-1
CDR3nt: TGTGCCAGCTACAATCGTACGGGGGTTGAGGAAAAACTGTTTTTT
CDR3aa: CASYNRTGVEEKLFF

abundance: once
d_gene: TRBD2
len: 14
j_gene: TRBJ2-1
v_gene: TRBV27
CDR3nt: TGTGCCAGCAGTTTGCGCGGGGAGGGCAATGAGCAGTTCTTC
CDR3aa: CASSLRGEGNEQFF

abundance: NA
d_gene: TRBD2
len: 15
j_gene: TRBJ2-1
v_gene: TRBV18
CDR3nt: TGTGCCAGCTCACTATCTACGGGACTAGCAGGTGAGCAGTTCTTC
CDR3aa: CASSLSTGLAGEQFF

abundance: NA
d_gene: NA
len: 19
j_gene: TRBJ2-2
v_gene: TRBV9
CDR3nt: TGTGCCAGCAGCGTAGCCACTTGGGGGGCCCCCAACCACACCGGGGAGCTGTTTTTT
CDR3aa: CASSVATWGAPNHTGELFF

abundance: NA
d_gene: NA
len: 15
j_gene: TRBJ2-1
v_gene: TRBV27
CDR3nt: TGTGCCAGCAGTAGGATGGCGGGACACTACAATGAGCAGTTCTTC
CDR3aa: CASSRMAGHYNEQFF

abundance: NA
d_gene: NA
len: 14
j_gene: TRBJ2-7
v_gene: TRBV2
CDR3nt: TGTGCCAGCAGTGAAGGGAAACGGTCCTACGAGCAGTACTTC
CDR3aa: CASSEGKRSYEQYF

abundance: NA
d_gene: NA
len: 13
j_gene: TRBJ1-4
v_gene: TRBV6-1
CDR3nt: TGTGCCATCAAGACTCAGTTTAATGAAAAACTGTTTTTT
CDR3aa: CAIKTQFNEKLFF

abundance: NA
d_gene: NA
len: 13
j_gene: TRBJ2-7
v_gene: TRBV6-6
CDR3nt: TGTGCCAGCAGTCTCGGGCTAAGCTACGAGCAGTACTTC
CDR3aa: CASSLGLSYEQYF

abundance: once
d_gene: TRBD2
len: 14
j_gene: TRBJ2-1
v_gene: TRBV10-3
CDR3nt: TGTGCCATCAGTGGACTAGCGGGAGGCAATGAGCAGTTCTTC
CDR3aa: CAISGLAGGNEQFF

abundance: NA
d_gene: TRBD1
len: 14
j_gene: TRBJ2-5
v_gene: TRBV18
CDR3nt: TGTGCCAGCTCACTTGGGACAGGGGAAGAGACCCAGTACTTC
CDR3aa: CASSLGTGEETQYF

abundance: NA
d_gene: NA
len: 11
j_gene: TRBJ2-2
v_gene: TRBV10-2
CDR3nt: TGCGCCAGCAGTGAGGCCGGGGAGCTGTTTTTT
CDR3aa: CASSEAGELFF

abundance: NA
d_gene: NA
len: 14
j_gene: TRBJ2-3
v_gene: TRBV6-4
CDR3nt: TGTGCCAGTCACCGGGGCCACAGCACAGATACGCAGTATTTT
CDR3aa: CASHRGHSTDTQYF

abundance: NA
d_gene: NA
len: 14
j_gene: TRBJ2-1
v_gene: TRBV7-6
CDR3nt: TGTGCCAGCAGCCTGGACCGGCTAGGGGATGAGCAGTTCTTC
CDR3aa: CASSLDRLGDEQFF

abundance: NA
d_gene: NA
len: 14
j_gene: TRBJ1-4
v_gene: TRBV5-1
CDR3nt: TGCGCCAGCAGCTTGGCTGGGGGAGATGAAAAACTGTTTTTT
CDR3aa: CASSLAGGDEKLFF

abundance: NA
d_gene: NA
len: 16
j_gene: TRBJ2-3
v_gene: TRBV5-1
CDR3nt: TGCGCCAGCAGCTTCCTAGAATATTCATACACAGATACGCAGTATTTT
CDR3aa: CASSFLEYSYTDTQYF

abundance: NA
d_gene: NA
len: 14
j_gene: TRBJ2-7
v_gene: TRBV4-1
CDR3nt: TGCGCCAGCAGCCAAGGGGTAGGGGGAAACGAGCAGTACTTC
CDR3aa: CASSQGVGGNEQYF

abundance: NA
d_gene: TRBD2
len: 14
j_gene: TRBJ2-3
v_gene: TRBV27
CDR3nt: TGTGCCAGCAGTAGCGGGACCACCACAGATACGCAGTATTTT
CDR3aa: CASSSGTTTDTQYF

abundance: NA
d_gene: TRBD1
len: 17
j_gene: TRBJ1-1
v_gene: TRBV7-2
CDR3nt: TGTGCCAGCAGCTTCACACTACCCGGGACAGGGTACACTGAAGCTTTCTTT
CDR3aa: CASSFTLPGTGYTEAFF

abundance: NA
d_gene: NA
len: 14
j_gene: TRBJ1-2
v_gene: TRBV5-4
CDR3nt: TGTGCCAGCAGCCCGTCCTCCGGGACACAAGGCTACACCTTC
CDR3aa: CASSPSSGTQGYTF

abundance: few
d_gene: NA
len: 13
j_gene: TRBJ2-7
v_gene: TRBV7-3
CDR3nt: TGTGCCAGCAGCTTAACAGGGTTCGACGAGCAGTACTTC
CDR3aa: CASSLTGFDEQYF

abundance: few
d_gene: NA
len: 14
j_gene: TRBJ1-4
v_gene: TRBV6-1
CDR3nt: TGTGCCAGCACAGAATCCTTAACTAATGAAAAACTGTTTTTT
CDR3aa: CASTESLTNEKLFF

abundance: NA
d_gene: NA
len: 13
j_gene: TRBJ1-1
v_gene: TRBV19
CDR3nt: TGTGCCAGTAGTATCTCTGCGGGGACTGAAGCTTTCTTT
CDR3aa: CASSISAGTEAFF

abundance: NA
d_gene: NA
len: 13
j_gene: TRBJ1-2
v_gene: TRBV9
CDR3nt: TGTGCCAGCAGCGTAGATTACGGGTATGGCTACACCTTC
CDR3aa: CASSVDYGYGYTF

abundance: NA
d_gene: TRBD1
len: 12
j_gene: TRBJ2-1
v_gene: TRBV27
CDR3nt: TGTGCCAGCAGTACCCCGGGACAGGGAGTTTTCTTC
CDR3aa: CASSTPGQGVFF

abundance: NA
d_gene: NA
len: 14
j_gene: TRBJ1-2
v_gene: TRBV27
CDR3nt: TGTGCCAGCAGTTTAATAAGGGGGTCGGATGGCTACACCTTC
CDR3aa: CASSLIRGSDGYTF

abundance: NA
d_gene: TRBD2
len: 16
j_gene: TRBJ2-7
v_gene: TRBV19
CDR3nt: TGTGCCAGTAGTACCCCAGCGGGACTAGCGGGGTACGAGCAGTACTTC
CDR3aa: CASSTPAGLAGYEQYF

abundance: NA
d_gene: NA
len: 16
j_gene: TRBJ1-3
v_gene: TRBV5-6
CDR3nt: TGTGCCAGCAGCCACGGTGGGACCGGTTTTGGAAACACCATATATTTT
CDR3aa: CASSHGGTGFGNTIYF

abundance: NA
d_gene: TRBD2
len: 12
j_gene: TRBJ2-7
v_gene: TRBV6-1
CDR3nt: TGTGCCAACAGCGGGGACTCCTACGAGCAGTACTTC
CDR3aa: CANSGDSYEQYF

abundance: NA
d_gene: NA
len: 13
j_gene: TRBJ1-5
v_gene: TRBV7-9
CDR3nt: TGTGCCAGCAGCTTACACGGGGATCAGCCCCAGCATTTT
CDR3aa: CASSLHGDQPQHF

abundance: NA
d_gene: TRBD1
len: 15
j_gene: TRBJ2-7
v_gene: TRBV2
CDR3nt: TGTGCCAGCAGTCATACGTGGCAGGGGGCCCACGAGCAGTACTTC
CDR3aa: CASSHTWQGAHEQYF

abundance: NA
d_gene: TRBD1
len: 15
j_gene: TRBJ2-3
v_gene: TRBV11-2
CDR3nt: TGTGCCAGCAGCACCGGGACAGGGGGCGCAGATACGCAGTATTTT
CDR3aa: CASSTGTGGADTQYF

abundance: once
d_gene: NA
len: 17
j_gene: TRBJ1-1
v_gene: TRBV11-2
CDR3nt: TGTGCCAGCAGCCTCCCAAAATTAGACCCGGAGGCGACTGAAGCTTTCTTT
CDR3aa: CASSLPKLDPEATEAFF

abundance: few
d_gene: NA
len: 14
j_gene: TRBJ1-5
v_gene: TRBV15
CDR3nt: TGTGCCACCAGCAGAGATCAGGCGGATCAGCCCCAGCATTTT
CDR3aa: CATSRDQADQPQHF

abundance: NA
d_gene: TRBD1
len: 19
j_gene: TRBJ2-6
v_gene: TRBV10-3
CDR3nt: TGTGCCATCAGTGAGGCGCGTGGACAGGGGGGCTCTGGGGCCAACGTCCTGACTTTC
CDR3aa: CAISEARGQGGSGANVLTF

abundance: once
d_gene: NA
len: 14
j_gene: TRBJ2-7
v_gene: TRBV7-9
CDR3nt: TGTGCCAGCAGCTTACCTACAGCCTCCTACGAGCAGTACTTC
CDR3aa: CASSLPTASYEQYF

abundance: NA
d_gene: TRBD1
len: 16
j_gene: TRBJ2-1
v_gene: TRBV18
CDR3nt: TGTGCCAGCTCACCAGGGCCGGGACAGGAGGGGAATGAGCAGTTCTTC
CDR3aa: CASSPGPGQEGNEQFF

abundance: once
d_gene: NA
len: 15
j_gene: TRBJ2-5
v_gene: TRBV7-3
CDR3nt: TGTGCCAGCAGCAAGAGTAGCGGACTCCAAGAGACCCAGTACTTC
CDR3aa: CASSKSSGLQETQYF

abundance: NA
d_gene: TRBD2
len: 17
j_gene: TRBJ2-1
v_gene: TRBV4-1
CDR3nt: TGCGCCAGCAGCCAAGAAGGGAGCGGGGCCTTAGGCAATGAGCAGTTCTTC
CDR3aa: CASSQEGSGALGNEQFF

abundance: NA
d_gene: TRBD1
len: 13
j_gene: TRBJ2-7
v_gene: TRBV30
CDR3nt: TGTGCCTGGAGTGCCGGGACAGCACACGAGCAGTACTTC
CDR3aa: CAWSAGTAHEQYF

abundance: NA
d_gene: NA
len: 12
j_gene: TRBJ1-5
v_gene: TRBV27
CDR3nt: TGTGCCAGCTCCCCACTCGGGCAGCCCCAGCATTTT
CDR3aa: CASSPLGQPQHF

abundance: NA
d_gene: NA
len: 16
j_gene: TRBJ2-3
v_gene: TRBV10-3
CDR3nt: TGTGCCATCAGTGAGTCGTTGCGGACAAGCACAGATACGCAGTATTTT
CDR3aa: CAISESLRTSTDTQYF

abundance: NA
d_gene: NA
len: 17
j_gene: TRBJ2-1
v_gene: TRBV28
CDR3nt: TGTGCCAGCAGAGACACGTCCCGGGAGTCGGGTTTCTATGAGCAGTTCTTC
CDR3aa: CASRDTSRESGFYEQFF

abundance: once
d_gene: NA
len: 13
j_gene: TRBJ2-1
v_gene: TRBV27
CDR3nt: TGTGCGACAGCGTGGGGGGAACACAATGAGCAGTTCTTC
CDR3aa: CATAWGEHNEQFF

abundance: once
d_gene: NA
len: 14
j_gene: TRBJ1-1
v_gene: TRBV10-1
CDR3nt: TGCGCCAGCAGTGAGTCCGGGCGGGGCACTGAAGCTTTCTTT
CDR3aa: CASSESGRGTEAFF

abundance: NA
d_gene: NA
len: 13
j_gene: TRBJ1-2
v_gene: TRBV27
CDR3nt: TGTGCCAGCAAGGGGGGGCCTGGCTATGGCTACACCTTC
CDR3aa: CASKGGPGYGYTF

abundance: few
d_gene: TRBD1
len: 15
j_gene: TRBJ1-2
v_gene: TRBV4-1
CDR3nt: TGCGCCAGCAGCCTTGAGTACTCCGGGACAGATGGCTACACCTTC
CDR3aa: CASSLEYSGTDGYTF

abundance: NA
d_gene: TRBD1
len: 17
j_gene: TRBJ2-7
v_gene: TRBV7-6
CDR3nt: TGTGCCAGCAGCCGAACTTCTCCGGGACAGGGGACCTACGAGCAGTACTTC
CDR3aa: CASSRTSPGQGTYEQYF